These T cell receptor beta chains were read from a single sample in a study of CD8 T cells in Susac syndrome. Each CDR3 protein gets one entry after TCRdb re-called the immunoSEQ multiplex PCR reads with MiXCR. Of a few hundred thousand distinct CDR3 sequences in the sample, 95% were seen once. The source material was CD4+ T cells from PBMCs. These receptors all stem from a human donor with multiple sclerosis. CDR3s leave out the opening cysteine and the closing phenylalanine or tryptophan. Fields, in order: CDR3 protein, clone size, J gene, V gene. Expanded clones are given a class, and other clones once, few, many or no size at all.

CDR3 protein: ASSRLAEETQY; clone size: .; J gene: TRBJ2-5; V gene: TRBV3-1
CDR3 protein: ASSPRQVQNEQY; clone size: .; J gene: TRBJ2-7; V gene: TRBV7-9
CDR3 protein: SATGTIGEETQY; clone size: .; J gene: TRBJ2-5; V gene: TRBV20-1
CDR3 protein: ASSAGGTEAF; clone size: .; J gene: TRBJ1-1; V gene: TRBV9
CDR3 protein: ASRRQGADTQY; clone size: .; J gene: TRBJ2-3; V gene: TRBV28
CDR3 protein: SVGFEQF; clone size: .; J gene: TRBJ2-1; V gene: TRBV29-1
CDR3 protein: ASSPRSHNEQF; clone size: .; J gene: TRBJ2-1; V gene: TRBV4-2
CDR3 protein: ATSRVGTRDEQF; clone size: .; J gene: TRBJ2-1; V gene: TRBV15
CDR3 protein: ASSQDYTEAF; clone size: .; J gene: TRBJ1-1; V gene: TRBV14
CDR3 protein: ASSLITMGPTGGYT; clone size: .; J gene: TRBJ1-2; V gene: TRBV5-1
CDR3 protein: ASSQPNTGNTEAF; clone size: .; J gene: TRBJ1-1; V gene: TRBV14
CDR3 protein: ASSLSAQGGEQF; clone size: .; J gene: TRBJ2-1; V gene: TRBV7-9
CDR3 protein: ASSLVTSGTYEQY; clone size: .; J gene: TRBJ2-7; V gene: TRBV5-6
CDR3 protein: ASRETSWEETQY; clone size: .; J gene: TRBJ2-5; V gene: TRBV6-1
CDR3 protein: SARTSGFAGETQY; clone size: .; J gene: TRBJ2-5; V gene: TRBV20-1
CDR3 protein: ASSRLAGGGYEQY; clone size: .; J gene: TRBJ2-7; V gene: TRBV12-3/TRBV12-4
CDR3 protein: SVRFRLSSYEQY; clone size: few; J gene: TRBJ2-7; V gene: TRBV29-1
CDR3 protein: ASSELAGTVANEQF; clone size: .; J gene: TRBJ2-1; V gene: TRBV3-1
CDR3 protein: ATSRDGLNRKTQY; clone size: .; J gene: TRBJ2-5; V gene: TRBV15
CDR3 protein: ASSQVGGAGGGYT; clone size: .; J gene: TRBJ1-2; V gene: TRBV14
CDR3 protein: ASSSRTGGIEKLF; clone size: .; J gene: TRBJ1-4; V gene: TRBV27
CDR3 protein: ARDSTVSEKLF; clone size: .; J gene: TRBJ1-4; V gene: TRBV23-1
CDR3 protein: ASSLEDINTGELF; clone size: once; J gene: TRBJ2-2; V gene: TRBV5-1
CDR3 protein: ASSLRTVNTEAF; clone size: .; J gene: TRBJ1-1; V gene: TRBV14
CDR3 protein: ASSSTGGVQPQH; clone size: .; J gene: TRBJ1-5; V gene: TRBV19
CDR3 protein: ASGRRGPLINEQF; clone size: .; J gene: TRBJ2-1; V gene: TRBV27
CDR3 protein: SVVDSPSSYNEQF; clone size: .; J gene: TRBJ2-1; V gene: TRBV29-1
CDR3 protein: SARPLGGADTQY; clone size: .; J gene: TRBJ2-3; V gene: TRBV20-1
CDR3 protein: SARQGFTEAF; clone size: .; J gene: TRBJ1-1; V gene: TRBV20-1
CDR3 protein: SAIPLAGPQNEQF; clone size: .; J gene: TRBJ2-1; V gene: TRBV20-1
CDR3 protein: ASSLEGAYNSPLH; clone size: .; J gene: TRBJ1-6; V gene: TRBV5-1
CDR3 protein: SVEWRTNTEAF; clone size: .; J gene: TRBJ1-1; V gene: TRBV29-1
CDR3 protein: ASSLDSGASTDTQY; clone size: .; J gene: TRBJ2-3; V gene: TRBV9
CDR3 protein: ASSLKRLGGYT; clone size: .; J gene: TRBJ1-2; V gene: TRBV7-2
CDR3 protein: ASSPGTGLIGANVLT; clone size: .; J gene: TRBJ2-6; V gene: TRBV27
CDR3 protein: ASSLGIGRAGSQY; clone size: .; J gene: TRBJ2-5; V gene: TRBV5-1
CDR3 protein: ASSLSNGNTIY; clone size: .; J gene: TRBJ1-3; V gene: TRBV11-2
CDR3 protein: ASSQGSRSEGYT; clone size: .; J gene: TRBJ1-2; V gene: TRBV3-1
CDR3 protein: ASSYNINEQY; clone size: .; J gene: TRBJ2-7; V gene: TRBV6-2/TRBV6-3
CDR3 protein: ASSLARAGEDEQF; clone size: .; J gene: TRBJ2-1; V gene: TRBV7-2
CDR3 protein: ASSQYTDTQY; clone size: .; J gene: TRBJ2-3; V gene: TRBV5-1
CDR3 protein: ATSRPPSAKNIQY; clone size: .; J gene: TRBJ2-4; V gene: TRBV7-9
CDR3 protein: SGGRDTQY; clone size: .; J gene: TRBJ2-3; V gene: TRBV29-1
CDR3 protein: ASSLGPGSTDTQY; clone size: .; J gene: TRBJ2-3; V gene: TRBV5-4
CDR3 protein: STGTGINTEAF; clone size: .; J gene: TRBJ1-1; V gene: TRBV29-1
CDR3 protein: ASSQGSGVRSPLH; clone size: .; J gene: TRBJ1-6; V gene: TRBV4-1
CDR3 protein: ASSELTSLKSHEQY; clone size: .; J gene: TRBJ2-7; V gene: TRBV25-1
CDR3 protein: ASSIEGISQPQH; clone size: .; J gene: TRBJ1-5; V gene: TRBV19
CDR3 protein: ASKRGQITLH; clone size: .; J gene: TRBJ1-6; V gene: TRBV2
CDR3 protein: ASSNLRGYT; clone size: .; J gene: TRBJ1-2; V gene: TRBV6-5
CDR3 protein: SAPTSGGANEQF; clone size: .; J gene: TRBJ2-1; V gene: TRBV20-1
CDR3 protein: ASSWTGKETQY; clone size: few; J gene: TRBJ2-5; V gene: TRBV11-2